This T cell receptor (beta chain) was sequenced in a study of T-cell memory formation after mild COVID-19. MiXCR was run by TCRdb on the 5' RACE reads, yielding one entry per CDR3 protein. The sample yields about 420,000 distinct CDR3 sequences, around a quarter seen once. This clonotype came up a few times. V dropped 4 bases and J dropped 9 bases, with 19 bases sitting between them. This CDR3 is 15 amino acids long. Per germline, CDR1 SGHVS and CDR2 FNYEAQ. The J gene is TRBJ2-1, the V gene TRBV7-6; no definite D call. The clonotype comes from an adult woman who had mild COVID-19 (a few samples of this study predate the infection). Cell type and time point are not known. Sequences were obtained from PBMCs or a T cell subset sorted from them (not recorded which). The CDR3 DNA reads TGTGCCAGCAGCTCTCTCGGTGTAATTGGCGGTGAGCAGTTCTTC. Translating it yields CASSSLGVIGGEQFF. Full variable domain (remainder filled in from reference TRBV7-6 and TRBJ2-1): GAGVSQSPRYKVTKRGQDVALRCDPISGHVSLYWYRQALGQGPEFLTYFNYEAQQDKSGLPNDRFSAERPEGSISTLTIQRTEQRDSAMYRCASSSLGVIGGEQFFGPGTRLTVL.